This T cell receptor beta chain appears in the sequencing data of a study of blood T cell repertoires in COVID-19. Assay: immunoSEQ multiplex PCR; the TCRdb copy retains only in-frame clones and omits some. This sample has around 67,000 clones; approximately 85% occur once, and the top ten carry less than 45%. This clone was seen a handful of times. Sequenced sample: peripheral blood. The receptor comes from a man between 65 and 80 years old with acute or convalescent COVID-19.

CDR3 residues: CASRDYRDRDYEQYF. The CDR3 nucleotides read TGTGCCAGCAGAGATTACCGGGACAGGGACTACGAGCAGTACTTC. V and J are TRBV6-5 and TRBJ2-7; TRBD1 agrees at 9 bases. V was pared by 6 bases and J by 3 bases, with 9 bases of the junction left unmatched. Germline assignment: CDR1 MNHEY and CDR2 SVGAGI. The CDR3 extends over 15 amino acids.